A selection of T cell receptor beta chains follows, all from one sample in a study of naive and memory T cell subsets. MiXCR, run by TCRdb on the UMI-ligation and nested PCR reads, gives a single entry per CDR3 protein. The profile shows 25,000 to 40,000 distinct CDR3 sequences, about 18% of them singletons. Source material: effector memory CD4+ T cells from blood. All receptors come from a human donor in good health. CDR3s include the opening cysteine and the closing phenylalanine or tryptophan. Fields, in order: J gene, CDR3 length, V gene, clone size, D gene, CDR3 protein, CDR3 DNA. A D gene is named only where the DNA matches it firmly. Clone size is not always given. Where it is, it says once, few, many or a class for expanded clones.

j_call: TRBJ2-1
cdr3_length: 13
v_call: TRBV2
clone_size: many
d_call: TRBD2
cdr3_aa: CASSERTSNEQFF
cdr3_nt: TGTGCCAGCAGTGAAAGGACTAGCAATGAGCAGTTCTTC

j_call: TRBJ1-2
cdr3_length: 15
v_call: TRBV6-5
clone_size: few
d_call: -
cdr3_aa: CASSSVGARSYGYTF
cdr3_nt: TGTGCCAGCAGCAGCGTTGGGGCTCGATCCTATGGCTACACCTTC

j_call: TRBJ1-1
cdr3_length: 12
v_call: TRBV28
clone_size: medium-sized
d_call: TRBD1
cdr3_aa: CASSFGGGEAFF
cdr3_nt: TGTGCCAGCAGTTTCGGAGGGGGCGAAGCTTTCTTT

j_call: TRBJ1-4
cdr3_length: 13
v_call: TRBV29-1
clone_size: -
d_call: -
cdr3_aa: CSVFTSSDEKLFF
cdr3_nt: TGCAGCGTCTTTACGAGTTCCGATGAAAAACTGTTTTTT

j_call: TRBJ1-1
cdr3_length: 17
v_call: TRBV6-5
clone_size: medium-sized
d_call: TRBD1
cdr3_aa: CASGNLLSGTGGTEAFF
cdr3_nt: TGTGCCAGCGGGAATTTACTCTCCGGGACAGGAGGAACTGAAGCTTTCTTT

j_call: TRBJ2-3
cdr3_length: 15
v_call: TRBV7-8
clone_size: -
d_call: -
cdr3_aa: CASSLRKTRTDTQYF
cdr3_nt: TGTGCCAGCAGCTTACGGAAGACGCGCACAGATACGCAGTATTTT

j_call: TRBJ1-1
cdr3_length: 14
v_call: TRBV18
clone_size: -
d_call: TRBD1
cdr3_aa: CASSLGQMNTEAFF
cdr3_nt: TGTGCCAGCTCACTGGGACAGATGAACACTGAAGCTTTCTTT

j_call: TRBJ1-1
cdr3_length: 14
v_call: TRBV20-1
clone_size: many
d_call: TRBD1
cdr3_aa: CSTTLAGGDTEAFF
cdr3_nt: TGCAGCACCACCTTGGCAGGGGGCGACACTGAAGCTTTCTTT

j_call: TRBJ2-5
cdr3_length: 16
v_call: TRBV20-1
clone_size: -
d_call: TRBD2
cdr3_aa: CSAKGLAGGWEETQYF
cdr3_nt: TGCAGTGCCAAGGGACTAGCGGGAGGATGGGAAGAGACCCAGTACTTC

j_call: TRBJ1-2
cdr3_length: 14
v_call: TRBV28
clone_size: few
d_call: -
cdr3_aa: CASSPRGARRGYTF
cdr3_nt: TGTGCCAGCAGTCCCCGCGGGGCCAGGCGTGGCTACACCTTC

j_call: TRBJ2-7
cdr3_length: 16
v_call: TRBV4-1
clone_size: -
d_call: TRBD1
cdr3_aa: CASSQGPGGSSYEQYF
cdr3_nt: TGCGCCAGCAGCCAAGGCCCAGGGGGAAGCTCCTACGAGCAGTACTTC

j_call: TRBJ1-1
cdr3_length: 14
v_call: TRBV6-5
clone_size: many
d_call: -
cdr3_aa: CASSYDGGVTEAFF
cdr3_nt: TGTGCCAGCAGTTACGATGGGGGAGTCACTGAAGCTTTCTTT

j_call: TRBJ2-5
cdr3_length: 14
v_call: TRBV20-1
clone_size: -
d_call: -
cdr3_aa: CSATDPGPQETQYF
cdr3_nt: TGCAGTGCTACCGATCCGGGACCGCAAGAGACCCAGTACTTC

j_call: TRBJ1-6
cdr3_length: 17
v_call: TRBV30
clone_size: few
d_call: TRBD1
cdr3_aa: CAWRQGVSDLYNSPLHF
cdr3_nt: TGTGCCTGGAGACAGGGGGTTTCGGATTTGTATAATTCACCCCTCCACTTT

j_call: TRBJ1-1
cdr3_length: 12
v_call: TRBV5-1
clone_size: -
d_call: -
cdr3_aa: CASSYRDTEAFF
cdr3_nt: TGCGCCAGCAGCTACCGGGACACTGAAGCTTTCTTT

j_call: TRBJ2-1
cdr3_length: 17
v_call: TRBV7-9
clone_size: few
d_call: -
cdr3_aa: CASSLAFSGRVHNEQFF
cdr3_nt: TGTGCCAGCAGCTTAGCGTTTTCCGGGAGAGTACACAATGAGCAGTTCTTC

j_call: TRBJ2-5
cdr3_length: 14
v_call: TRBV27
clone_size: few
d_call: -
cdr3_aa: CASSRGLLQETQYF
cdr3_nt: TGTGCCAGCAGCCGTGGACTACTCCAAGAGACCCAGTACTTC

j_call: TRBJ1-2
cdr3_length: 18
v_call: TRBV28
clone_size: many
d_call: -
cdr3_aa: CASIQSDIFSSARDGYTF
cdr3_nt: TGTGCCAGCATACAGTCCGACATTTTTTCGTCCGCCCGGGATGGCTACACCTTC

j_call: TRBJ1-5
cdr3_length: 14
v_call: TRBV28
clone_size: few
d_call: -
cdr3_aa: CAIRGTGSSQPQHF
cdr3_nt: TGTGCCATCAGGGGAACAGGGAGTAGTCAGCCCCAGCATTTT

j_call: TRBJ1-4
cdr3_length: 15
v_call: TRBV20-1
clone_size: few
d_call: -
cdr3_aa: CSAFRAGATNEKLFF
cdr3_nt: TGCAGTGCTTTTAGAGCTGGAGCAACTAATGAAAAACTGTTTTTT

j_call: TRBJ2-3
cdr3_length: 16
v_call: TRBV4-3
clone_size: -
d_call: TRBD2
cdr3_aa: CASSQEGGRGTDTQYF
cdr3_nt: TGCGCCAGCAGCCAAGAGGGAGGGAGGGGCACAGATACGCAGTATTTT

j_call: TRBJ2-1
cdr3_length: 14
v_call: TRBV30
clone_size: few
d_call: -
cdr3_aa: CAWKRGLAVDEQFF
cdr3_nt: TGTGCCTGGAAAAGGGGACTGGCCGTGGATGAGCAGTTCTTC

j_call: TRBJ2-2
cdr3_length: 14
v_call: TRBV12-3/TRBV12-4
clone_size: -
d_call: -
cdr3_aa: CASTLGQNTGELFF
cdr3_nt: TGTGCCAGCACCTTGGGACAGAACACCGGGGAGCTGTTTTTT

j_call: TRBJ1-3
cdr3_length: 16
v_call: TRBV28
clone_size: many
d_call: -
cdr3_aa: CASSPKGASSGNTIYF
cdr3_nt: TGTGCCAGCAGTCCCAAGGGAGCGAGCTCTGGAAACACCATATATTTT

j_call: TRBJ2-5
cdr3_length: 12
v_call: TRBV7-6
clone_size: -
d_call: -
cdr3_aa: CASSLGSGTQYF
cdr3_nt: TGTGCCAGCAGCTTAGGATCGGGGACCCAGTACTTC

j_call: TRBJ2-5
cdr3_length: 17
v_call: TRBV9
clone_size: few
d_call: TRBD1
cdr3_aa: CASSVDSGQGVKETQYF
cdr3_nt: TGTGCCAGCAGCGTAGATTCGGGACAGGGTGTTAAAGAGACCCAGTACTTC

j_call: TRBJ2-4
cdr3_length: 24
v_call: TRBV3-1
clone_size: -
d_call: TRBD2
cdr3_aa: CASSQAKTSWTSGRRVLAKNIQYF
cdr3_nt: TGTGCCAGCAGCCAAGCGAAAACCTCCTGGACTAGCGGGAGGAGGGTACTAGCCAAAAACATTCAGTACTTC

j_call: TRBJ2-5
cdr3_length: 13
v_call: TRBV28
clone_size: many
d_call: -
cdr3_aa: CASRIIQGETQYF
cdr3_nt: TGTGCCAGCAGAATAATCCAGGGAGAGACCCAGTACTTC

j_call: TRBJ2-4
cdr3_length: 18
v_call: TRBV7-9
clone_size: -
d_call: -
cdr3_aa: CASSLDGNLRTKGNIQYF
cdr3_nt: TGTGCCAGCAGCTTAGACGGGAATTTGAGGACAAAAGGGAACATTCAGTACTTC

j_call: TRBJ2-7
cdr3_length: 11
v_call: TRBV7-2
clone_size: medium-sized
d_call: -
cdr3_aa: CASSDRYEQYF
cdr3_nt: TGTGCCAGCTCCGACCGGTACGAGCAGTACTTC

j_call: TRBJ2-7
cdr3_length: 15
v_call: TRBV27
clone_size: few
d_call: TRBD1
cdr3_aa: CASSLSGDSSDEQYF
cdr3_nt: TGTGCCAGCAGTTTATCCGGGGACAGTTCCGACGAGCAGTACTTC

j_call: TRBJ2-6
cdr3_length: 16
v_call: TRBV6-5
clone_size: -
d_call: -
cdr3_aa: CASSYSLGAGANVLTF
cdr3_nt: TGTGCCAGCAGTTACTCACTGGGGGCTGGGGCCAACGTCCTGACTTTC

j_call: TRBJ1-4
cdr3_length: 16
v_call: TRBV6-2/TRBV6-3
clone_size: -
d_call: -
cdr3_aa: CASSIPTGATNEKLFF
cdr3_nt: TGTGCCAGCAGTATTCCGACCGGCGCAACTAATGAAAAACTGTTTTTT

j_call: TRBJ1-1
cdr3_length: 13
v_call: TRBV27
clone_size: medium-sized
d_call: -
cdr3_aa: CASSLSFQSIAFF
cdr3_nt: TGTGCCAGCAGTTTAAGTTTTCAGTCTATAGCTTTCTTT

j_call: TRBJ2-1
cdr3_length: 17
v_call: TRBV7-2
clone_size: few
d_call: TRBD2
cdr3_aa: CASSFQAGGSPYNEQFF
cdr3_nt: TGTGCCAGCAGCTTCCAAGCGGGAGGGTCCCCCTACAATGAGCAGTTCTTC

j_call: TRBJ1-2
cdr3_length: 15
v_call: TRBV6-5
clone_size: -
d_call: -
cdr3_aa: CASKGQGSTDYGYTF
cdr3_nt: TGTGCCAGCAAAGGGCAGGGATCGACCGACTATGGCTACACCTTC

j_call: TRBJ2-5
cdr3_length: 15
v_call: TRBV3-1
clone_size: -
d_call: -
cdr3_aa: CASTLRGGGIETQYF
cdr3_nt: TGTGCCAGCACCCTCCGGGGAGGGGGGATAGAGACCCAGTACTTC

j_call: TRBJ2-4
cdr3_length: 13
v_call: TRBV28
clone_size: few
d_call: -
cdr3_aa: CASEDSTKNIQYF
cdr3_nt: TGTGCCAGCGAGGACAGTACTAAAAACATTCAGTACTTC

j_call: TRBJ1-2
cdr3_length: 14
v_call: TRBV5-6
clone_size: many
d_call: -
cdr3_aa: CASSWIGREDGYTF
cdr3_nt: TGTGCCAGCAGCTGGATCGGCAGGGAAGATGGCTACACCTTC

j_call: TRBJ2-1
cdr3_length: 16
v_call: TRBV24-1
clone_size: -
d_call: TRBD2
cdr3_aa: CATSDPLAERPREQFF
cdr3_nt: TGTGCCACCAGTGATCCTCTAGCGGAACGGCCCAGGGAGCAGTTCTTC

j_call: TRBJ2-1
cdr3_length: 14
v_call: TRBV29-1
clone_size: -
d_call: TRBD1
cdr3_aa: CSAPSGTGSHEQFF
cdr3_nt: TGCAGCGCCCCATCCGGGACAGGGTCGCATGAGCAGTTCTTC

j_call: TRBJ1-5
cdr3_length: 14
v_call: TRBV30
clone_size: -
d_call: -
cdr3_aa: CAWSVKGNLQPQHF
cdr3_nt: TGTGCCTGGAGTGTAAAGGGTAATCTGCAGCCCCAGCATTTT

j_call: TRBJ2-3
cdr3_length: 15
v_call: TRBV30
clone_size: -
d_call: TRBD2
cdr3_aa: CAWRVGGRPTDTQYF
cdr3_nt: TGTGCCTGGAGGGTGGGCGGGAGGCCCACAGATACGCAGTATTTT

j_call: TRBJ2-2
cdr3_length: 13
v_call: TRBV11-3
clone_size: -
d_call: TRBD1
cdr3_aa: CVSSHRGIGELFF
cdr3_nt: TGTGTCAGCAGCCACAGGGGGATCGGGGAGCTGTTTTTT

j_call: TRBJ1-1
cdr3_length: 13
v_call: TRBV11-2
clone_size: medium-sized
d_call: -
cdr3_aa: CASSFGANTEAFF
cdr3_nt: TGTGCCAGCAGCTTTGGGGCGAACACTGAAGCTTTCTTT

j_call: TRBJ2-1
cdr3_length: 15
v_call: TRBV27
clone_size: many
d_call: TRBD2
cdr3_aa: CASSLVAGGFNEQFF
cdr3_nt: TGTGCCAGCAGTTTAGTAGCGGGAGGTTTTAATGAGCAGTTCTTC

j_call: TRBJ2-5
cdr3_length: 14
v_call: TRBV2
clone_size: -
d_call: -
cdr3_aa: CASSEVRGQETQYF
cdr3_nt: TGTGCCAGCAGTGAAGTCAGGGGCCAAGAGACCCAGTACTTC

j_call: TRBJ2-2
cdr3_length: 16
v_call: TRBV19
clone_size: few
d_call: -
cdr3_aa: CASSIGSGVGTGELFF
cdr3_nt: TGTGCCAGTAGTATAGGCTCGGGCGTCGGCACCGGGGAGCTGTTTTTT

j_call: TRBJ2-3
cdr3_length: 13
v_call: TRBV29-1
clone_size: many
d_call: -
cdr3_aa: CSAERGPTDTQYF
cdr3_nt: TGCAGCGCTGAGAGGGGCCCCACAGATACGCAGTATTTT

j_call: TRBJ2-1
cdr3_length: 12
v_call: TRBV29-1
clone_size: -
d_call: -
cdr3_aa: CSVEDGVIEQFF
cdr3_nt: TGCAGCGTTGAAGATGGCGTGATCGAGCAGTTCTTC

j_call: TRBJ1-4
cdr3_length: 13
v_call: TRBV4-1
clone_size: many
d_call: -
cdr3_aa: CASTTVGNEKLFF
cdr3_nt: TGCGCCAGCACGACCGTTGGAAATGAAAAACTGTTTTTT

j_call: TRBJ2-5
cdr3_length: 15
v_call: TRBV7-9
clone_size: -
d_call: -
cdr3_aa: CASSLAGATEETQYF
cdr3_nt: TGTGCCAGCAGCTTAGCGGGGGCCACGGAGGAGACCCAGTACTTC

j_call: TRBJ2-3
cdr3_length: 14
v_call: TRBV6-1
clone_size: -
d_call: -
cdr3_aa: CASSVPDFTDTQYF
cdr3_nt: TGTGCCAGCAGTGTTCCGGATTTCACAGATACGCAGTATTTT

j_call: TRBJ2-1
cdr3_length: 18
v_call: TRBV3-1
clone_size: -
d_call: TRBD2
cdr3_aa: CASSPSRLASPFYNEQFF
cdr3_nt: TGTGCCAGCAGCCCCTCAAGACTAGCGAGCCCTTTCTACAATGAGCAGTTCTTC

j_call: TRBJ2-1
cdr3_length: 14
v_call: TRBV6-1
clone_size: few
d_call: TRBD1
cdr3_aa: CASSRQGYDNEQFF
cdr3_nt: TGTGCCAGCAGTAGACAGGGGTACGACAATGAGCAGTTCTTC

j_call: TRBJ2-7
cdr3_length: 14
v_call: TRBV29-1
clone_size: medium-sized
d_call: TRBD2
cdr3_aa: CSVGAGGLSYEQYF
cdr3_nt: TGCAGCGTTGGCGCGGGAGGTTTATCCTACGAGCAGTACTTC